This TCR beta chain was obtained from a study of T cell responses to AZD1222 COVID-19 vaccine. The length of the CDR3 is 14 residues. V was trimmed by 0 bases and J by 11 bases, leaving 16 bases between them. Per germline, CDR1 WNHNN and CDR2 SYGVQD (reference sequence). The protocol was immunoSEQ multiplex PCR, while the TCRdb copy is restricted to in-frame clones and leaves out a portion. The repertoire consists of under 250,000 clones, with 90% to 95% occurring once and the leading ten covering more than 0.8%. The sequencing used peripheral blood, collected on day 0 of MenACWY control vaccination. The TCR comes from an adult in good health. The chain joins TRBV10-1 to TRBJ1-1, with D maybe TRBD1 (6 bases). The CDR3 loop reads CASSESGGARRAFF. As DNA, the CDR3 is TGCGCCAGCAGTGAGTCGGGGGGGGCGCGGAGGGCTTTCTTT.